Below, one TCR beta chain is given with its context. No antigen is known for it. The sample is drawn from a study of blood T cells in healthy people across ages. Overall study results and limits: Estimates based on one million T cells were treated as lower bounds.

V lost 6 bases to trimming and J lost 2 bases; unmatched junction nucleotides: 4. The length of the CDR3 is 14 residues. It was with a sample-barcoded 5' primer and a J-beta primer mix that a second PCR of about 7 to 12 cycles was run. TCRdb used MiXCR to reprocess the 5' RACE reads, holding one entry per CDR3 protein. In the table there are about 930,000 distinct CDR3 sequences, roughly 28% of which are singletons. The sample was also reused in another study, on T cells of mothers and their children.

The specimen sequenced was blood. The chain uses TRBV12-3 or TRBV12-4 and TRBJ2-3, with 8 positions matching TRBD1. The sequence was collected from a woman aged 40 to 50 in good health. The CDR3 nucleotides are TGTGCCAGCAGAAGGACAGGGTACACAGATACGCAGTATTTT. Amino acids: CASRRTGYTDTQYF.